This entry lists 21 T cell receptor beta chains sequenced from one sample in a study of blood T cell repertoires in COVID-19. Libraries were prepared by immunoSEQ multiplex PCR; TCRdb keeps only in-frame clonotypes and omits some of them. The table includes some 300,000 clones, roughly 90% detected once. Source material: peripheral blood. The receptors derive from a woman aged 40 to 55 with COVID-19, enrolled during active disease.

The CDR3 loop reads CASSLGDRANSPLHF. The CDR3 coding sequence is TGCGCCAGCAGCTTGGGGGACAGGGCGAATTCACCCCTCCACTTT. The V and J genes are TRBV5-1 and TRBJ1-6, with 9 bases that match TRBD1. The V gene's germline CDR1 is SGHRS and CDR2 YFSETQ. The CDR3 is 15 residues long. Trimming took 0 bases from V and 7 from J; bases not matched to a gene: 2.

In DNA, the CDR3 is TGCGCCAGCAGCTTGCAGGGGGCCGGGGAGCTGTTTTTT. It codes for CASSLQGAGELFF. The rearrangement uses TRBV5-1 and TRBJ2-2, with 7 bases matching TRBD1. CDR1 is SGHRS and CDR2 is YFSETQ in the germline V gene. This CDR3 contains 13 residues. Germline trimming cut 1 base from V and 6 bases from J; bases unmatched to any gene: 0.

This clone was found a few times. This chain uses TRBV6-5 with TRBJ1-6; tentative D call: TRBD1 (6 bases). The CDR3 is 12 amino acids. The germline gives CDR1 MNHEY, CDR2 SVGAGI. V dropped 9 bases and J dropped 9 bases, with 12 bases sitting between them. The CDR3 sequence is CASQQGISPLHF. DNA of the CDR3: TGTGCCAGTCAACAGGGAATTTCACCCCTCCACTTT.

This sequence joins TRBV28 and TRBJ1-1, with D unclear. The germline gives CDR1 MDHEN, CDR2 SYDVKM. There are 13 residues in the CDR3. Trimming cost V 6 bases and J 1 base, with 9 bases left between them. CDR3 nucleotides: TGTGCCAGCAGCCCGACATCGAACACTGAAGCTTTCTTT. Protein: CASSPTSNTEAFF.

The chain recombines TRBV6-2 or TRBV6-3 with TRBJ2-5; 7 nucleotides align to TRBD1. The CDR3 is 16 residues long. Germline V lookup: CDR1 MNHEY, CDR2 SVGEGT. J lost 1 base, V lost 6 bases, and 11 bases had no gene match. CDR3 in amino acids: CASSRSTGSPQETQYF. Written as DNA, the CDR3 is TGTGCCAGCAGCCGCTCGACAGGGTCGCCCCAAGAGACCCAGTACTTC.

The chain recombines TRBV19 with TRBJ1-5; D remains ambiguous. The CDR3 runs 15 residues. Germline assignment: CDR1 LNHDA and CDR2 SQIVND (reference sequence). V lost 2 bases, J lost 3 bases, and 11 bases lay in between. CDR3 region: CASSINASPNQPQHF. The DNA of the CDR3 is TGTGCCAGTAGTATAAACGCAAGCCCCAATCAGCCCCAGCATTTT.

This clone was detected only a few times. CDR3 in amino acids: CASSLGAGNTEAFF. The CDR3 DNA follows: TGCGCCAGCAGCTTGGGGGCAGGGAACACTGAAGCTTTCTTT. The chain recombines TRBV5-1 with TRBJ1-1, with no clear D. The CDR3 covers 14 residues. Germline V gives CDR1 SGHRS, CDR2 YFSETQ. V lost 0 bases and J lost 1, with 7 bases in between.

Only a few counts were recorded for this clone. The V gene is TRBV19, the J gene TRBJ1-5; TRBD1 might be the D (6 bases). This CDR3 is 16 amino acids long. V was shortened by 3 bases and J by 1 base, with 13 bases between the two germline ends. Germline-derived CDR1 and CDR2 are LNHDA and SQIVND (reference sequence). The CDR3 bases are TGTGCCAGTAGTATCAATACAGGACAGAGCAATCAGCCCCAGCATTTT. Translated: CASSINTGQSNQPQHF.

The rearrangement uses TRBV4-1 and TRBJ2-7, with D perhaps matching TRBD1 (5 bases). Germline values: CDR1 MGHRA, CDR2 YSYEKL. The V end was cut by 4 bases, the J end by 0 bases, with 10 bases between. The CDR3 runs 14 residues. Here the CDR3 DNA reads TGCGCCAGCAGCCCCCGGACAAGCTCCTACGAGCAGTACTTC. Protein: CASSPRTSSYEQYF.

The chain couples TRBV6-2 or TRBV6-3 to TRBJ1-1, with 9 bases fitting TRBD1. Germline CDR1 and CDR2: MNHEY and SVGEGT. This CDR3 spans 16 amino acids. J was trimmed by 0 bases and V by 2 bases; bases with no gene match: 4. The CDR3 region is CASSYHGQGLNTEAFF. Here the CDR3 DNA reads TGTGCCAGCAGTTACCACGGACAGGGGTTGAACACTGAAGCTTTCTTT.

The gene calls are TRBV28 and TRBJ1-4; D is uncertain. CDR1 is MDHEN and CDR2 is SYDVKM in the germline V gene. The CDR3 is 15 residues long. Trimming cost V 3 bases and J 3 bases, with 11 bases left between them. CDR3 sequence reads: CASSLMGRANEKLFF. Here the CDR3 DNA reads TGTGCCAGCAGTTTGATGGGGAGGGCTAATGAAAAACTGTTTTTT.

The chain joins TRBV25-1 to TRBJ2-3, with D possibly matching TRBD2 (5 bases). CDR3 length: 16 amino acids. From germline, CDR1 is MGHDK and CDR2 SYGVNS. Trimming stripped 11 bases from V and 0 bases from J, with 21 bases between. The CDR3 DNA reads TGTGCCGGCATCCCGGGGTCCGCTTCTAGCACAGATACGCAGTATTTT. It is translated as CAGIPGSASSTDTQYF.

This sequence joins TRBV4-3 and TRBJ1-2; TRBD1 matches at 9 bases. There are 16 residues in the CDR3. From germline, CDR1 is LGHNA and CDR2 YSLEER. Losses at the gene ends were 4 bases for V and 6 bases for J; bases not matched to a gene: 12. The CDR3 protein is CASSRQEGQGEDGYTF. In nucleotides, the CDR3 is TGCGCCAGCAGCCGCCAGGAGGGACAGGGTGAGGATGGCTACACCTTC.

V and J are TRBV4-3 and TRBJ1-1; D is ambiguous. The CDR3 runs to 15 residues. The V and J ends lost 4 bases and 1 base respectively, with 13 bases between them. CDR1 LGHNA and CDR2 YSLEER come from the germline V gene. The CDR3 loop reads CASSPRQAENTEAFF. CDR3 in DNA: TGCGCCAGCAGCCCCCGCCAGGCCGAGAACACTGAAGCTTTCTTT.

The chain couples TRBV20-1 to TRBJ2-1, with 15 bases fitting TRBD2. The CDR3 totals 18 residues. The V gene's germline CDR1 is DFQATT and CDR2 SNEGSKA (reference sequence). The ends lost 3 bases at V and 7 bases at J; junction bases unmatched: 13. The CDR3 sequence is CSASSLRTSGRAGNEQFF. In DNA form, the CDR3 reads TGCAGTGCTAGTTCTCTCCGGACTAGCGGGAGGGCCGGGAATGAGCAGTTCTTC.

This clone was counted once. The chain links TRBV7-8 to TRBJ2-5; TRBD2 matches at 8 bases. This CDR3 is built from 18 residues. Germline CDR1 and CDR2: SGHVS and FQNEAQ. V shed 7 bases and J 4 bases; nucleotides not matched to a gene: 20. The CDR3 DNA reads as TGTGCCAGCACCCTCCGCGGGGGGCGAGGAGGGGAGGGAGAGACCCAGTACTTC. This translates into CASTLRGGRGGEGETQYF.

V usage is TRBV28 and J usage is TRBJ1-1, with D possibly being TRBD1 (5 bases). The germline V gene encodes CDR1 MDHEN and CDR2 SYDVKM. CDR3 length equals 15 residues. V gave up 6 bases and J gave up 1 base, with 15 bases separating them. The CDR3 spells CASSLNRGGNTEAFF. The CDR3 nucleotides are TGTGCCAGCAGCCTTAATAGGGGAGGGAACACTGAAGCTTTCTTT.

Only one count was recorded for this clone. The chain has TRBV19 and TRBJ1-2, with a possible D match to TRBD1 (6 bases). The CDR3 covers 12 residues. Deletions cut 6 bases from V and 5 bases from J, with 10 bases between. Germline V gene sequence: CDR1 LNHDA, CDR2 SQIVND (reference sequence). The CDR3 is CASRRQVYGYTF. The CDR3 nucleotides read TGTGCCAGTAGGAGACAGGTGTATGGCTACACCTTC. Supplemented by reference TRBV19 and TRBJ1-2, the full variable domain reads DGGITQSPKYLFRKEGQNVTLSCEQNLNHDAMYWYRQDPGQGLRLIYYSQIVNDFQKGDIAEGYSVSREKKESFPLTVTSAQKNPTAFYLCASRRQVYGYTFGSGTRLTVV.

The chain employs TRBV24-1 and TRBJ2-2; TRBD1 matches 10 bases. V shed 4 bases, J shed 5 bases, and the junction held 6 bases outside the gene matches. The CDR3 is made up of 16 amino acids. The germline gives CDR1 KGHDR, CDR2 SFDVKD. CDR3 region: CATSEGDRGYTGELFF. The CDR3 DNA sequence: TGTGCCACCAGTGAAGGGGACAGGGGATATACCGGGGAGCTGTTTTTT.

The chain employs TRBV28 and TRBJ2-7; TRBD1 matches at 11 bases. V shed 2 bases and J 6 bases; nucleotides not matched to a gene: 9. The CDR3 sequence is 16 residues long. Germline V lookup: CDR1 MDHEN, CDR2 SYDVKM. CDR3 coding DNA: TGTGCCAGCAGTTTACGATGGACAGGGACAGGGGGCGAGCAGTACTTC. This codes for CASSLRWTGTGGEQYF. Variable domain in full (rest from reference TRBV28 and TRBJ2-7): DVKVTQSSRYLVKRTGEKVFLECVQDMDHENMFWYRQDPGLGLRLIYFSYDVKMKEKGDIPEGYSVSREKKERFSLILESASTNQTSMYLCASSLRWTGTGGEQYFGPGTRLTVT.

The chain couples TRBV4-3 to TRBJ2-7; TRBD2 aligns across 9 bases. Germline trimming cut 1 base from V and 2 bases from J; bases unmatched to any gene: 6. Per germline, CDR1 LGHNA and CDR2 YSLEER. The CDR3 has 16 amino acids. This CDR3 is CASSQGMTSGAYEQYF. DNA for the CDR3: TGCGCCAGCAGCCAAGGTATGACTAGCGGCGCCTACGAGCAGTACTTC.